This TCR beta chain was captured by sequencing in a study of T cell responses to AZD1222 COVID-19 vaccine. Study-wide points: Per reports, nearly half of all spike-specific TCRs target regions that are unmutated in variants. Spike-spanning, vaccine-associated CD4 TCRs were dominant at 160-218 and 743-854. The number of AZD1222 recipients seropositive at baseline was only five to seven.

The sample holds one count of this clone. The antigen is not known. Sequencing was performed with immunoSEQ multiplex PCR; in TCRdb, only in-frame clones are kept and a portion is missing. The profile shows 50,000 to 65,000 clones, under 95% of them singletons. The germline CDR1 and CDR2 sequences are LNHDA and SQIVND (reference sequence). Deletions cut 3 bases from V and 10 bases from J, with 7 bases between. This CDR3 is built from 12 residues. The sequenced sample was peripheral blood, obtained 28 days after the second dose of the MenACWY control vaccine. The gene calls are TRBV19 and TRBJ1-6; unclear D gene. This TCR was sampled from an adult who received the MenACWY meningococcal vaccine as a control. The CDR3 coding sequence is TGTGCCAGTAGTATCAATTCCTCACCCCTCCACTTT. Translation gives CASSINSSPLHF.